This T cell receptor (beta chain) came from a study of vaccination and CD4 T cells after COVID-19. Treatment here: approximately 9-day PBMC culture with coronavirus spike peptide pools or control peptides (ViraFEST assay). A note on this clonotype: The antigen remains unidentified.

The CDR3 has 12 residues. Germline V lookup: CDR1 SQVTM, CDR2 ANQGSEA. Trimming stripped 6 bases from V and 7 bases from J, with 15 bases between. General study points: Among those convalescent, a median approximately 83% of reactive clones emerged solely post-vaccination.

CD4+ T cells that had been cultured provided DNA sequenced with the Oncomine TCR Beta short-read assay. It was cultured CD4+ T cells from which genomic DNA was extracted. TCRdb re-called the PCR reads through MiXCR, storing one row per CDR3 protein. The data hold roughly 16,000 distinct CDR3 sequences, with about 46% observed a single time. V is TRBV29-1 and J is TRBJ1-2; perhaps TRBD1 as D (5 bases). The sample was CD4+ T cells from blood, cultured in vitro. This TCR was recovered from a human donor who had recovered from COVID-19. The CDR3 sequence: CSVAPDTPGYTF. The CDR3 coding sequence is TGCAGCGTAGCCCCGGACACGCCTGGCTACACCTTC. Using reference TRBV29-1 and TRBJ1-2 for the parts outside the CDR3, the full variable domain is SAVISQKPSRDICQRGTSLTIQCQVDSQVTMMFWYRQQPGQSLTLIATANQGSEATYESGFVIDKFPISRPNLTFSTLTVSNMSPEDSSIYLCSVAPDTPGYTFGSGTRLTVV.